This T cell receptor (beta chain) comes out of a study of CD8 T cells in Susac syndrome. V lost 4 bases and J lost 8; bases outside the gene matches: 5. This CDR3 contains 15 residues. Germline V gene data show CDR1 as MNHEY and CDR2 as SVGAGI. Reverse transcription of roughly 0.45 to 1 ug RNA was performed with random hexamers. Multiplex immunoSEQ PCR targeted 54 Vbeta and 13 Jbeta TCR beta segments. MiXCR was run by TCRdb on the immunoSEQ multiplex PCR reads, yielding one entry per CDR3 protein. The repertoire holds about 240,000 distinct CDR3 sequences, with 90% to 97% as singletons. Sequencing of TCR beta, carried out with a high-throughput approach, was applied to CD8+ and CD4+ T cells from the blood.

The source of this sequence is a human donor with Susac syndrome. The sample was CD4+ T cells from PBMCs. This rearrangement joins TRBV6-5 to TRBJ2-1, with 13 nucleotides matching TRBD2. The CDR3 DNA reads as TGTGCCAGCAGTTCCACTAGCGGGAGGGTTCATGAGCAGTTCTTC. Residues: CASSSTSGRVHEQFF.